The source of this T cell receptor beta chain is a study of T cell changes during pregnancy in multiple sclerosis. Using immunoSEQ multiplex PCR, the repertoire was profiled, and TCRdb retains in-frame clones only, with some absent. The table records roughly 80,000 clones, approximately 90% of them present only once. The V gene's germline CDR1 is SGDLS and CDR2 YYNGEE. The CDR3 is made up of 18 amino acids. V dropped 0 bases and J dropped 1; count of bases not matched to a gene: 4. The source of this sequence is a female donor with multiple sclerosis, enrolled in a pregnancy study. Sample: peripheral blood, taken before pregnancy. The chain recombines TRBV9 with TRBJ2-1; 13 nucleotides match TRBD2. CDR3 in DNA: TGTGCCAGCAGCGTAGGACTAGCGGGAGGAGTGTCCTACAATGAGCAGTTCTTC. Translating it yields CASSVGLAGGVSYNEQFF.